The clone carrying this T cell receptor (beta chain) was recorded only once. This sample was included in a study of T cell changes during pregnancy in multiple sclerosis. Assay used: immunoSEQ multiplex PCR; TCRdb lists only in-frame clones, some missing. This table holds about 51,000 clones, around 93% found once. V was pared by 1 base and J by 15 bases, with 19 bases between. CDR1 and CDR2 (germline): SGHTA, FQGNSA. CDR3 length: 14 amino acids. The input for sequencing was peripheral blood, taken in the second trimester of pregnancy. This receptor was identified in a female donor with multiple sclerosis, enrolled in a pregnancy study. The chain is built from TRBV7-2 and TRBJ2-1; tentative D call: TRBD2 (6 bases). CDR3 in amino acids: CASSLEFSSAEGFF. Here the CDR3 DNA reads TGTGCCAGCAGCTTAGAGTTCTCCTCTGCGGAGGGGTTCTTC.